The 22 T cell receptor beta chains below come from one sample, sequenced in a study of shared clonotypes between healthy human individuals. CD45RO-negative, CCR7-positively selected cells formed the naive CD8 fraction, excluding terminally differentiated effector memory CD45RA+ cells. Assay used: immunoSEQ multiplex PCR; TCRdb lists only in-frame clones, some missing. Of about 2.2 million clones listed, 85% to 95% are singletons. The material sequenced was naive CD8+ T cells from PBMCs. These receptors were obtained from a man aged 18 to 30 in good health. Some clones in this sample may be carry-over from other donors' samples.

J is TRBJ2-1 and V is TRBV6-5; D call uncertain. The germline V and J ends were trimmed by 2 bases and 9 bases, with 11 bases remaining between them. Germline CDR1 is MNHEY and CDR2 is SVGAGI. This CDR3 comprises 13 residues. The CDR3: CASSYSERTEQFF. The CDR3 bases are TGTGCCAGCAGTTACAGTGAACGAACTGAGCAGTTCTTC.

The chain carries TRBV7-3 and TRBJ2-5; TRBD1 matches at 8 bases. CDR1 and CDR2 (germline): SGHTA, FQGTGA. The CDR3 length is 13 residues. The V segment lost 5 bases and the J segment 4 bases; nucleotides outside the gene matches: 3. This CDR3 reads CASSQGAGETQYF. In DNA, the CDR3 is TGTGCCAGCAGCCAGGGGGCGGGAGAGACCCAGTACTTC.

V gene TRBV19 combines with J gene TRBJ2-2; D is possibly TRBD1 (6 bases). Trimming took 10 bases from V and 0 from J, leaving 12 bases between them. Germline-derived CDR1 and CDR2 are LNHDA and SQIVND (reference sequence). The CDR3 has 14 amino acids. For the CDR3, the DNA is TGTGCCAACAGGGAATTCCCGAACACCGGGGAGCTGTTTTTT. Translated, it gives CANREFPNTGELFF.

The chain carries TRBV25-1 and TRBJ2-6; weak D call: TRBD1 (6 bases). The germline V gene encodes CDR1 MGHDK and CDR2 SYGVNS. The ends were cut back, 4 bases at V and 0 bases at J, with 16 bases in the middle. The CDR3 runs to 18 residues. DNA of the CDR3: TGTGCCAGCAGTGCCGGACAGCTTCACTTCTCTGGGGCCAACGTCCTGACTTTC. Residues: CASSAGQLHFSGANVLTF.

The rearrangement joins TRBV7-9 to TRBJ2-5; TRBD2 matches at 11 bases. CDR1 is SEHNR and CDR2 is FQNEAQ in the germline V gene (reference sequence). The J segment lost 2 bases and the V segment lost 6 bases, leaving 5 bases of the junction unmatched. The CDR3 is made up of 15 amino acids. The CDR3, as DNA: TGTGCCAGCAGAGCGATAGCGGGAGGGCAAGAGACCCAGTACTTC. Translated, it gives CASRAIAGGQETQYF.

The CDR3 protein is CASTEGWSNQPQHF. Written as DNA, the CDR3 is TGTGCCAGCACTGAAGGATGGAGCAATCAGCCCCAGCATTTT. The chain joins TRBV27 to TRBJ1-5; D is unresolved. The germline CDR1 and CDR2 sequences are MNHEY and SMNVEV (reference sequence). The CDR3 consists of 14 residues. Trimming pared 7 bases from V and 1 base from J, leaving 11 bases between.

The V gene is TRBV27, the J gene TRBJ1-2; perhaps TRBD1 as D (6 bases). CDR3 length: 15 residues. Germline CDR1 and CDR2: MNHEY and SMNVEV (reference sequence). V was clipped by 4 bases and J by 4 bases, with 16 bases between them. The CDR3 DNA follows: TGTGCCAGCAGTTGGACGGGGGCTGTTGGCTATGGCTACACCTTC. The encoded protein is CASSWTGAVGYGYTF.

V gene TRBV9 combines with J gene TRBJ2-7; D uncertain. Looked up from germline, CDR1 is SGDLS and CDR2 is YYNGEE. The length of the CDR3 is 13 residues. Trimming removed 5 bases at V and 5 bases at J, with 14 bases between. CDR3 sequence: CASRGSTGHEQYF. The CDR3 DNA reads TGTGCCAGCAGGGGCAGCACGGGCCACGAGCAGTACTTC.

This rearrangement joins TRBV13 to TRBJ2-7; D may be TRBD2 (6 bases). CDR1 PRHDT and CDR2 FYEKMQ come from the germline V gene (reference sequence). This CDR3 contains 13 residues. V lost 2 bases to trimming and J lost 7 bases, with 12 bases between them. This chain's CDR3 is CASSLPGVQEQYF. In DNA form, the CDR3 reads TGTGCCAGCAGCTTACCGGGGGTGCAGGAGCAGTACTTC.

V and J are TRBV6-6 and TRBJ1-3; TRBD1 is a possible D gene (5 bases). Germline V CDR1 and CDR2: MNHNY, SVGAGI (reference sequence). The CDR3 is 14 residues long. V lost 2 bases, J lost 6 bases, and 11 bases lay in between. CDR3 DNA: TGTGCCAGCAGTTACGCCGACAGCCCAAACACCATATATTTT. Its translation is CASSYADSPNTIYF.

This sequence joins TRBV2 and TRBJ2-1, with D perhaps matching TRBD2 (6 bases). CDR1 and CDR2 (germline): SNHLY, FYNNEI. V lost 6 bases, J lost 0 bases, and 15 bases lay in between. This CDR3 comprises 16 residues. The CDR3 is CASSTSGGSSYNEQFF. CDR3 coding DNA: TGTGCCAGCAGCACCTCTGGGGGGAGCTCCTACAATGAGCAGTTCTTC. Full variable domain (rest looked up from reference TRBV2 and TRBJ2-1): EPEVTQTPSHQVTQMGQEVILRCVPISNHLYFYWYRQILGQKVEFLVSFYNNEISEKSEIFDDQFSVERPDGSNFTLKIRSTKLEDSAMYFCASSTSGGSSYNEQFFGPGTRLTVL.

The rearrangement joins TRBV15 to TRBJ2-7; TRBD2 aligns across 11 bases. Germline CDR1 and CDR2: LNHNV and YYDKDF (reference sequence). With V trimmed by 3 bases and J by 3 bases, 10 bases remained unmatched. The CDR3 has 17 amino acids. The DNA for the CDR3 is TGTGCCACCAGCAGTAGTTCCGGGACTAGCGGTTTCTACGAGCAGTACTTC. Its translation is CATSSSSGTSGFYEQYF.

CDR3 sequence: CASSSLGGVQYF. The CDR3 coding sequence is TGTGCCAGCAGTTCTCTAGGGGGCGTCCAGTACTTC. The chain links TRBV7-9 to TRBJ2-5; TRBD1 aligns across 7 bases. The CDR3 runs 12 residues. Germline V CDR1 and CDR2: SEHNR, FQNEAQ (reference sequence). V lost 6 bases, J lost 10 bases, and 8 bases stayed unmatched.

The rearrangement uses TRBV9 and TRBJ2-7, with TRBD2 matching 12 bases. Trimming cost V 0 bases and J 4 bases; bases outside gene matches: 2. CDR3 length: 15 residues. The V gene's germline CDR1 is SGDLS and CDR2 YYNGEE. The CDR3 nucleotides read TGTGCCAGCAGCGTAGGGACTAGCGGGGTGTACGAGCAGTACTTC. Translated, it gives CASSVGTSGVYEQYF.

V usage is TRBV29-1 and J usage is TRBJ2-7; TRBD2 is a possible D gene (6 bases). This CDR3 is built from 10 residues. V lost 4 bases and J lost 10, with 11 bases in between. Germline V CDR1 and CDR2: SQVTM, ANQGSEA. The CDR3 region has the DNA TGCAGCGTTGTCGGGGGTGGCCAGTACTTC. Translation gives CSVVGGGQYF.

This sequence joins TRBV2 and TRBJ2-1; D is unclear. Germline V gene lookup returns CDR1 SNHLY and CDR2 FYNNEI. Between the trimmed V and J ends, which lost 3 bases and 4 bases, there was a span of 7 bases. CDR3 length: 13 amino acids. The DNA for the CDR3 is TGTGCCAGCAGTGACGGGTTTTACAATGAGCAGTTCTTC. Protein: CASSDGFYNEQFF.

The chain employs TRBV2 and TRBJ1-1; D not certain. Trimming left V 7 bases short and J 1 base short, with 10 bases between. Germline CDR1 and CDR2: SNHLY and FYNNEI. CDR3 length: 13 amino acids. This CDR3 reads CASKGSRNTEAFF. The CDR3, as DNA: TGTGCCAGCAAAGGGAGCAGGAACACTGAAGCTTTCTTT.

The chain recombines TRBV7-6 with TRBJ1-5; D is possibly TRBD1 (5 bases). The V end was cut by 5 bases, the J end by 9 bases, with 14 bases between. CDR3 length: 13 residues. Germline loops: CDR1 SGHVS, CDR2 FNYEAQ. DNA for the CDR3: TGTGCCAGCAGCCAAAGTTCGGGGGGGCCCCAGCATTTT. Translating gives CASSQSSGGPQHF. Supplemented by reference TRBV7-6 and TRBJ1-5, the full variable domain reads GAGVSQSPRYKVTKRGQDVALRCDPISGHVSLYWYRQALGQGPEFLTYFNYEAQQDKSGLPNDRFSAERPEGSISTLTIQRTEQRDSAMYRCASSQSSGGPQHFGDGTRLSIL.

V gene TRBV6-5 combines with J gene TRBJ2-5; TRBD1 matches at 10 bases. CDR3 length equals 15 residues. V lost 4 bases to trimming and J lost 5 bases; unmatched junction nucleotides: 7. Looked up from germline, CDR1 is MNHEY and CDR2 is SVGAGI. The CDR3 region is CASSSGTGAQETQYF. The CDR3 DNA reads TGTGCCAGCAGTTCCGGGACAGGGGCGCAGGAGACCCAGTACTTC.

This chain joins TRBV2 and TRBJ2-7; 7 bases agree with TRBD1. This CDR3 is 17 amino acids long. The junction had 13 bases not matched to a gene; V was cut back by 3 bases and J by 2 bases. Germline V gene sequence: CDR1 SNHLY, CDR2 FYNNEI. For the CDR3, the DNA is TGTGCCAGCAGTGAGGGGTGGTTAGGGCAGGGGGCCTACGAGCAGTACTTC. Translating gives CASSEGWLGQGAYEQYF. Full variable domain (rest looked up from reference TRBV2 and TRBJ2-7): EPEVTQTPSHQVTQMGQEVILRCVPISNHLYFYWYRQILGQKVEFLVSFYNNEISEKSEIFDDQFSVERPDGSNFTLKIRSTKLEDSAMYFCASSEGWLGQGAYEQYFGPGTRLTVT.

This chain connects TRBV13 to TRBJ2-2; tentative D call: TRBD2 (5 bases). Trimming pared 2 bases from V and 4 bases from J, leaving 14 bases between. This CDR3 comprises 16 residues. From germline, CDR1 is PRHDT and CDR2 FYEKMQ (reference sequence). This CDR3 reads CASSLIRGSGTGELFF. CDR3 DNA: TGTGCCAGCAGCTTAATCCGGGGATCGGGCACCGGGGAGCTGTTTTTT.

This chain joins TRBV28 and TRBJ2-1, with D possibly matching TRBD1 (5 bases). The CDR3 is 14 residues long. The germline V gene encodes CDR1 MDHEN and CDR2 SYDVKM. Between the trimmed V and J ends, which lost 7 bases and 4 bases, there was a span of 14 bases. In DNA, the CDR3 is TGTGCCAGCAATAACAGGAGATTATACAATGAGCAGTTCTTC. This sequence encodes CASNNRRLYNEQFF.